Listed below are T cell receptor beta chains from one sample, sequenced in a study of CD8 T cells in Susac syndrome. TCRdb analysed the immunoSEQ multiplex PCR reads with MiXCR anew, one entry per CDR3 protein. The repertoire holds about 110,000 distinct CDR3 sequences, with about 95% as singletons. Sequenced input: CD4+ T cells from PBMCs. The receptors originated from a human donor in good health. The CDR3 runs from the conserved cysteine through the conserved F or W. Fields, in order: CDR3 DNA, CDR3 protein, V gene, J gene, clone size, D gene. The D gene is left open where the match is weak. Rows may omit the clone size; those that give it use once, few, many or a size class.

TGTGCCAGCAGTTTGGGAAGGATGGAGTTGCAGTACTTC,CASSLGRMELQYF,TRBV27,TRBJ2-7,-,-
TGTGCCAGCAGAACTCCGAGGGGTGAGCAGTTCTTC,CASRTPRGEQFF,TRBV6-2/TRBV6-3,TRBJ2-1,-,-
TGTGCCAGCAGCCCGGCCAGCGCTGGGGCCAACGTCCTGACTTTC,CASSPASAGANVLTF,TRBV3-1,TRBJ2-6,-,-
TGTGCCAGCAGCTCCGGACAGGGGAACACCGGGGAGCTGTTTTTT,CASSSGQGNTGELFF,TRBV7-2,TRBJ2-2,-,TRBD1
TGCAGCGTTGCTAGCTTTGGGGCCAAAAACATTCAGTACTTC,CSVASFGAKNIQYF,TRBV29-1,TRBJ2-4,-,-
TGTGCCAGCAGCTTCCCATCGATTAGGCGGCTAGGCTACACCTTC,CASSFPSIRRLGYTF,TRBV7-2,TRBJ1-2,-,-
TGCAGCGTTGCAACAGGGAACAACAATCAGCCCCAGCATTTT,CSVATGNNNQPQHF,TRBV29-1,TRBJ1-5,once,-
TGCAGCGTTGATGCTGGGAAGGGCACTGAAGCTTTCTTT,CSVDAGKGTEAFF,TRBV29-1,TRBJ1-1,-,-
TGTGCCAGCAGTTTAAATCTGTACTCGTGCACCTTC,CASSLNLYSCTF,TRBV12-3/TRBV12-4,TRBJ1-2,-,-
TGTGCCAGCAGCCAAGTTAGGACAGGGGTCCGCACAGATACGCAGTATTTT,CASSQVRTGVRTDTQYF,TRBV3-1,TRBJ2-3,-,TRBD1
TGTGCCAGCGGGGCGAGCTCCACAGATACGCAGTATTTT,CASGASSTDTQYF,TRBV2,TRBJ2-3,-,-
TGTGCCAGCAGTTCACGACTCCTCTTAGGGGAGACCCAGTACTTC,CASSSRLLLGETQYF,TRBV12-3/TRBV12-4,TRBJ2-5,-,-